This T cell receptor beta chain was profiled in a study of blood T cell repertoires in COVID-19. The overall study: Samples of COVID-19 (acute and convalescent) were obtained from the United States, Italy and Spain. In each case, the material was cDNA or gDNA derived from T cells, B-cell-depleted T cells, or PBMCs.

The CDR3 runs to 14 residues. V lost 6 bases to trimming and J lost 1 base, with 12 bases between them. Germline-derived CDR1 and CDR2 are LGHNT and FRNRAP. The method was immunoSEQ multiplex PCR; TCRdb's version includes in-frame clones alone and lacks a portion of them. Altogether about 400,000 clones are present, 70% to 90% being singletons, with the ten largest covering 2% to 2.5%. The chain has TRBV12-5 and TRBJ1-1; D is undetermined. The sample was PBMCs or T cells enriched from blood (not recorded which). The receptor comes from a middle-aged woman with acute COVID-19. CDR3 nucleotides: TGTGCTAGTGGCCTTTCGGGTCCGAACACTGAAGCTTTCTTT. Its translation is CASGLSGPNTEAFF.